One sample yielded the 11 T cell receptor beta chains listed below, sequenced in a study of T cell clonality in common variable immunodeficiency. Only in-frame clones appear in the TCRdb table, and some are missing; sequencing was by immunoSEQ multiplex PCR. In total the sample includes 45,000 to 55,000 clones, none of them seen once. The source material was peripheral blood mononuclear cells. The source is a person aged 18-69 years in good health.

This clone was recorded at least ten times. From the germline J gene comes the end of the CDR3, since the read stops 3 residues before it. The chain combines TRBV5-1 with TRBJ2-6; 7 nucleotides match TRBD2. This CDR3 has 17 amino acids. Germline values: CDR1 SGHRS, CDR2 YFSETQ. The V segment lost 3 bases and the J segment 0 bases; nucleotides outside the gene matches: 6. The CDR3 DNA, read in part, is TGCGCCAGCAGCTCGGGCGGCGGGGGCTCTGGGGCCAACGTC. This encodes CASSSGGGGSGANV. The entire CDR3 reads CASSSGGGGSGANVLTF.

This clone was counted at least ten times. The read comes to an end 3 residues before the CDR3 does, leaving the germline J gene to fill in the end. The V and J genes are TRBV2 and TRBJ1-2, with D unclear. Trimming shortened V by 3 bases and J by 4 bases, and 9 bases separated the two germline ends. Germline values: CDR1 SNHLY, CDR2 FYNNEI. The CDR3 has 13 residues. CDR3 loop: CASSDGERYGYTF. The sequenced CDR3 bases are TGTGCCAGCAGTGACGGGGAGCGCTATGGC.

This clone was recorded many times. Read coverage stops 3 residues before the CDR3 terminus; the germline J gene supplies the remainder. The chain is built from TRBV6-2 or TRBV6-3 and TRBJ2-1; 7 bases are a match to TRBD1. The CDR3 has 15 amino acids. V was pared by 6 bases and J by 1 base, with 6 bases of the junction left unmatched. Germline-derived CDR1 and CDR2 are MNHEY and SVGEGT. The chain's CDR3 is CASSLQGRSYNEQFF. Incomplete CDR3 DNA: TGTGCCAGCAGCCTACAGGGGAGATCCTACAATGAG.

This clone was counted at least ten times. CDR3 residues: CASRLQGAPGEKLFF. The DNA read from the CDR3 is TGTGCCAGCAGACTCCAGGGGGCGCCGGGTGAAAAA. This rearrangement joins TRBV7-9 to TRBJ1-4; 8 nucleotides match TRBD1. The read ends 3 residues before the CDR3 terminus; that terminus is restored from the germline J gene. The trim removed 6 bases at V and 7 bases at J, leaving 10 bases unmatched. Germline V gives CDR1 SEHNR, CDR2 FQNEAQ (reference sequence). The CDR3 has 15 amino acids.

This clone was observed many times. From the germline J gene comes the end of the CDR3, since the read stops 3 residues before it. The chain carries TRBV19 and TRBJ2-5; 7 positions agree with TRBD1. CDR1 LNHDA and CDR2 SQIVND come from the germline V gene (reference sequence). There are 15 residues in the CDR3. J gave up 4 bases and V 4 bases, and 9 bases lay outside the gene matches. CDR3: CASSKTGLAVETQYF. The covered CDR3 bases are TGTGCCAGTAGTAAGACAGGGTTAGCCGTAGAGACC.

Many counts were recorded for this clone. Read sequence stops 3 residues before the CDR3 end, and the germline J gene provides the missing end. V and J are TRBV5-1 and TRBJ2-7; the match to TRBD2 covers 10 bases. The CDR3 spans 13 residues. V trimming: 1 base; J trimming: 6 bases; junction bases outside the gene matches: 1. CDR1 is SGHRS and CDR2 is YFSETQ in the germline V gene. The sequenced CDR3 bases are TGCGCCAGCAGCTTGTCTAGCGGGAGCGAG. It encodes CASSLSSGSE. The whole CDR3 protein reads CASSLSSGSEQYF.

This clone was detected many times. The CDR3 is cut off 3 residues early in the read; its end comes from the germline J gene. The chain employs TRBV10-3 and TRBJ2-1, with 12 bases identical to TRBD2. The germline gives CDR1 ENHRY, CDR2 SYGVKD. Unmatched junction bases numbered 10, after V lost 6 bases and J lost 7 bases. The CDR3 loop spans 16 amino acids. The part of the CDR3 DNA that was read is TGTGCCATCAGGGGACCTAGCGGGAGGGCACGGAATGAG. Encoded protein: CAIRGPSGRARNE. The entire CDR3 protein is CAIRGPSGRARNEQFF.

CDR3 DNA (partial): TGTGCCTGGAGGACATCGTACGAG. Translated, it gives CAWRTSYE. The CDR3 reads in full as CAWRTSYEQYF. The chain recombines TRBV30 with TRBJ2-7; D remains ambiguous. The read terminates 3 residues ahead of where the CDR3 ends, so the germline J gene completes it. V was clipped by 3 bases and J by 4 bases, with 7 bases between them. This CDR3 region has 11 residues. Germline values: CDR1 GTSNPN, CDR2 SVGIG (reference sequence).

This clone showed up many times. Sequencing ends 3 residues short of the CDR3 end; the germline J gene provides the rest. V usage is TRBV13 and J usage is TRBJ1-2; the D is unclear. The CDR3 consists of 14 residues. V was clipped by 2 bases and J by 2 bases, with 9 bases between them. The germline V gene encodes CDR1 PRHDT and CDR2 FYEKMQ (reference sequence). The CDR3: CASSLSQENYGYTF. The sequenced CDR3 bases are TGTGCCAGCAGCTTAAGCCAGGAGAACTATGGC.

This clone was observed at least ten times. The read terminates 3 residues before the CDR3 end, so the remaining end is supplied by the germline J gene. V and J are TRBV19 and TRBJ2-7; 7 nucleotides match TRBD1. Germline lookup yields CDR1 LNHDA and CDR2 SQIVND (reference sequence). The CDR3 covers 12 residues. Losses at the gene ends were 4 bases for V and 5 bases for J; bases not matched to a gene: 2. The chain's CDR3 is CASSTTGDEQYF. CDR3 DNA, as far as it was read: TGTGCCAGTAGTACCACAGGGGACGAG.

A remark on this clone: Germline and junction disagree at one end, which may indicate a read error. The read terminates 3 residues before the CDR3 end, so the remaining end is supplied by the germline J gene. This chain uses TRBV18 with TRBJ2-2; D call uncertain. This CDR3 spans 16 amino acids. The germline gives CDR1 KGHSH, CDR2 LQKENI. The covered CDR3 bases are TGTGCCAGCTCACCCCAGAGACATCAGAACGCCGGGGAG. Amino acid sequence: CASSPQRHQNAGE. The whole CDR3 region reads CASSPQRHQNAGELFF.